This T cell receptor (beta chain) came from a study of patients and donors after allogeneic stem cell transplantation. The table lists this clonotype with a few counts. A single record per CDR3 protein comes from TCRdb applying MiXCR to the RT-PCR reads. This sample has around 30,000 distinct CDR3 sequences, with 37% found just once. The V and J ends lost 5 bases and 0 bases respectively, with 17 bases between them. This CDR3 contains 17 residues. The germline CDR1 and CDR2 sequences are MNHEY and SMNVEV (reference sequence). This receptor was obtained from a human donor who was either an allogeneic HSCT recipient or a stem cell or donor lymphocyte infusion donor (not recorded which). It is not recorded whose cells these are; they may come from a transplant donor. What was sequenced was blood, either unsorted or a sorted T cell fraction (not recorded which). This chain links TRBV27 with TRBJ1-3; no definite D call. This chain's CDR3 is CASSPRDTPSSGNTIYF. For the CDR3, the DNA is TGTGCCAGCAGTCCTCGAGACACTCCGAGCTCTGGAAACACCATATATTTT.